The entry below gives a single T cell receptor (beta chain) sequence along with its context. TCRdb's table, derived via immunoSEQ multiplex PCR, lists solely in-frame clones and lacks some. The sample yields about 250,000 clones, about nine tenths seen once. These data come from a study of blood T cell repertoires in COVID-19. This CDR3 has 14 amino acids. Germline V gene sequence: CDR1 SGHVS, CDR2 FQNEAQ. With 5 bases removed from V and 4 bases from J, the gap between germline ends came to 11 bases. The sequencing input was PBMCs or T cells enriched from blood (not recorded which). The origin of this receptor is a man aged 40-50 years who had recovered from COVID-19. This chain uses TRBV7-8 with TRBJ2-2; no reliable D call. The CDR3 coding sequence is TGTGCCAGCAGCCGGGTGGCTAGCACCGGGGAGCTGTTTTTT. Translating it yields CASSRVASTGELFF. Variable domain in full (rest from reference TRBV7-8 and TRBJ2-2): GAGVSQSPRYKVAKRGQDVALRCDPISGHVSLFWYQQALGQGPEFLTYFQNEAQLDKSGLPSDRFFAERPEGSVSTLKIQRTQQEDSAVYLCASSRVASTGELFFGEGSRLTVL.